The present T cell receptor beta chain was sequenced within a study of CD8+CD57+ T cells in acquired aplastic anemia. Genomic DNA acted as the template from which TCR beta VDJ combination and CDR3 sequence profiling were carried out. TCRdb passed the reads through MiXCR, listing each CDR3 protein once. The repertoire holds around 250,000 distinct CDR3 sequences, with 55% to 65% as singletons. Trimming took off 0 bases at V and 7 bases at J, with 16 bases between the two ends. The CDR3 length is 15 residues. Germline V gene lookup returns CDR1 SGHNT and CDR2 YYREEE (reference sequence). Sequencing was done on a sample of sorted CD4+, CD8+, or CD8+CD57+ T cells (not recorded which) from PBMCs. This clonotype originated in a human donor with severe aplastic anemia or a healthy control (not recorded which). The genes are TRBV5-4 and TRBJ1-2, with D maybe TRBD1 (6 bases). CDR3 sequence: CASSLVRGPRSGYTF. CDR3 DNA: TGTGCCAGCAGCTTGGTTCGGGGGCCTCGCTCTGGCTACACCTTC.